Reported below is one T cell receptor (beta chain). The target antigen is unknown. The data belong to a study of response to subunit inactivated influenza vaccine. Regarding the study as a whole: That few new T cells are recruited by each seasonal influenza vaccination was the authors' suggestion.

Germline V lookup: CDR1 DFQATT, CDR2 SNEGSKA (reference sequence). The CDR3 contains 15 residues. V lost 0 bases, J lost 2 bases, and 13 bases lay in between. TCRdb reprocessed the RT-PCR reads with MiXCR, giving one entry per CDR3 protein. The table has hundreds of thousands of distinct CDR3 sequences, approximately 15% seen once. The receptor's source is a man aged 45-60 years who received an inactivated influenza vaccine. The specimen comprised PBMCs from blood, sampled 12 days after vaccination. The rearrangement uses TRBV20-1 and TRBJ2-5, with D unresolved. CDR3 coding DNA: TGCAGTGCTAGAGATGGCAGCCTGCGACAAGAGACCCAGTACTTC. Residues: CSARDGSLRQETQYF.